Sequencing of this TCR beta chain was carried out in a study of blood T cell repertoires in COVID-19. Study at large: The study drew acute and convalescent COVID-19 samples from the United States, Italy and Spain. PBMCs, B-cell-depleted T cells, or T cells were the source of the cDNA or gDNA that made up the material.

In this sample, this clone turned up a few times. V shed 5 bases, J shed 1 base, and the junction held 4 bases outside the gene matches. Germline values: CDR1 SGHDN, CDR2 FVKESK. The CDR3 is 14 amino acids. Authors' methods: Cell counts per sample came from amplifying reference gene primers. TCRdb's table, derived via immunoSEQ multiplex PCR, lists solely in-frame clones and lacks some. From that table come the V and J calls and clone size; the DNA was used to work out D and trimming. The sample carries 150,000 to 170,000 clones, 65% to 90% recorded once. The TCR sequence derives from an older woman with COVID-19, enrolled during active disease. Input material: peripheral blood. This chain joins TRBV14 and TRBJ2-5; 7 nucleotides line up with TRBD1. The CDR3 DNA follows: TGTGCCAGCAGCGTTAACAGGGGCCAAGAGACCCAGTACTTC. It yields the protein CASSVNRGQETQYF.